Presented here are 4 T cell receptor beta chains from one specimen sequenced in a study of CD8 T cells in ankylosing spondylitis (dated 2017 in TCRdb). The library was produced with 5' RACE. Sequencing was performed on an Illumina HiSeq 2500. TCRdb reran the public reads through fastp at Q25 and MiXCR, keeping productive beta chains. CDR3 protein duplicates are merged, each entry listing the most common genes and DNA. Present in this sample are 300,000 to 350,000 distinct CDR3 sequences, more than 20% of which were seen just once. In total, the top ten clones hold about 3.7% of the sample. Material for sequencing was blood, either unsorted or a sorted T cell fraction (not recorded which). These TCRs come from a female donor with ankylosing spondylitis or in good health (not recorded which).

V is TRBV11-2 and J is TRBJ2-1; 9 positions agree with TRBD2. Per germline, CDR1 SGHAT and CDR2 FQNNGV. Germline trimming cut 3 bases from V and 8 bases from J; bases unmatched to any gene: 8. CDR3 length: 15 residues. CDR3 nucleotides: TGTGCCAGCAGCTTTAGCGGGAGATATCGGGATGAGCAGTTCTTC. Translating it yields CASSFSGRYRDEQFF. The full variable domain, completed using reference TRBV11-2 and TRBJ2-1, is EAGVAQSPRYKIIEKRQSVAFWCNPISGHATLYWYQQILGQGPKLLIQFQNNGVVDDSQLPKDRFSAERLKGVDSTLKIQPAKLEDSAVYLCASSFSGRYRDEQFFGPGTRLTVL.

The genes are TRBV5-6 and TRBJ2-1, with 11 nucleotides matching TRBD2. V lost 0 bases, J lost 9 bases, and 11 bases stayed unmatched. The CDR3 extends over 17 amino acids. Germline V gene lookup returns CDR1 SGHDT and CDR2 YYEEEE. The CDR3, as DNA: TGTGCCAGCAGCTTGGATCTAGCGGGAGGTCCTCGGGGTGAGCAGTTCTTC. This translates into CASSLDLAGGPRGEQFF.

V and J are TRBV5-1 and TRBJ2-7; the D is unclear. The CDR3 extends over 13 amino acids. Germline assignment: CDR1 SGHRS and CDR2 YFSETQ. V lost 2 bases and J 2 bases, leaving 8 bases between the germline ends. The CDR3 DNA reads TGCGCCAGCAGCTTCGGCAGGCCCTACGAGCAGTACTTC. Translating it yields CASSFGRPYEQYF. The full variable domain, rest sourced from reference TRBV5-1 and TRBJ2-7, is KAGVTQTPRYLIKTRGQQVTLSCSPISGHRSVSWYQQTPGQGLQFLFEYFSETQRNKGNFPGRFSGRQFSNSRSEMNVSTLELGDSALYLCASSFGRPYEQYFGPGTRLTVT.

The CDR3 loop reads CASSTDREAYEQYF. In DNA, the CDR3 is TGTGCCAGCAGCACCGACAGGGAAGCCTACGAGCAGTACTTC. This chain connects TRBV27 to TRBJ2-7; 7 nucleotides align to TRBD1. Germline CDR1 and CDR2: MNHEY and SMNVEV (reference sequence). This CDR3 is built from 14 residues. Trimming removed 6 bases from V and 2 bases from J; junction bases left unmatched: 7.